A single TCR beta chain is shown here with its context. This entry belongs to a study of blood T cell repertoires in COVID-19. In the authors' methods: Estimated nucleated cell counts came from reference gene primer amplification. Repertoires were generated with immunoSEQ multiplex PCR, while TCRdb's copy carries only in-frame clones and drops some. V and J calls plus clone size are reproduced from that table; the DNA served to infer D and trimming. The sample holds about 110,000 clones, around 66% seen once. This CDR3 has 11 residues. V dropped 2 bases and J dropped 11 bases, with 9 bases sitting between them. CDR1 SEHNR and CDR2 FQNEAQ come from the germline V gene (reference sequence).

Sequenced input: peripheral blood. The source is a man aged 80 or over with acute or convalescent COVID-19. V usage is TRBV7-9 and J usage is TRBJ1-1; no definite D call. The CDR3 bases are TGTGCCAGCAGCTTAAGAGGAGGCGCTTTCTTT. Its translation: CASSLRGGAFF.